Below are 14 T cell receptor beta chains sequenced from a single sample in a study of cytotoxic CD8 clonotypes in ibrutinib-treated CLL. Repertoires were generated with immunoSEQ multiplex PCR, while TCRdb's copy carries only in-frame clones and drops some. The sample gives roughly 300,000 clones, approximately 76% of which show up once; about 5.7% is in the top ten. The sample was PBMCs, taken at disease progression, from a patient treated with ibrutinib. Every receptor here comes from a human donor with chronic lymphocytic leukemia.

Comments on this clone: Additional DNA sequences in this sample encode the identical CDR3. This rearrangement joins TRBV9 to TRBJ2-2, with TRBD2 matching over 10 bases. Germline V CDR1 and CDR2: SGDLS, YYNGEE. V trimming: 5 bases; J trimming: 1 base; junction bases outside the gene matches: 5. CDR3 length: 16 residues. CDR3 DNA sequence: TGTGCCAGCAGTGTTACTAGCGGGGTGAACACCGGGGAGCTGTTTTTT. The encoded protein is CASSVTSGVNTGELFF.

The chain recombines TRBV6-5 with TRBJ2-4; tentatively, D is TRBD1 (5 bases). Trimming took off 6 bases at V and 0 bases at J, with 12 bases between the two ends. CDR1 and CDR2 from the germline V gene are MNHEY and SVGAGI. The CDR3 spans 15 residues. The CDR3 loop is CASRPRTLAKNIQYF. The CDR3 DNA reads TGTGCCAGCAGGCCCCGGACACTAGCCAAAAACATTCAGTACTTC.

The chain joins TRBV7-8 to TRBJ2-7, with a weak D call TRBD1 (5 bases). Germline lookup yields CDR1 SGHVS and CDR2 FQNEAQ. This CDR3 region has 15 residues. The germline V and J ends were trimmed by 1 base and 7 bases, with 17 bases remaining between them. The DNA of the CDR3 is TGTGCCAGCAGCTTAGTTAGGCAGGGCCGTGGTGAGCAGTACTTC. Protein product: CASSLVRQGRGEQYF.

The rearrangement uses TRBV5-5 and TRBJ2-4; TRBD1 matches 7 bases. The germline gives CDR1 SGHKS, CDR2 YYEKEE (reference sequence). There are 13 residues in the CDR3. V lost 5 bases to trimming and J lost 3 bases; unmatched junction nucleotides: 2. Here the CDR3 reads CASSGTDKNIQYF. The CDR3 DNA follows: TGTGCCAGCAGTGGGACAGACAAAAACATTCAGTACTTC.

This clone was found a few times. The gene calls are TRBV5-1 and TRBJ2-7, with a weak D call TRBD2 (6 bases). Trimming pared 4 bases from V and 6 bases from J, leaving 23 bases between. The CDR3 is 16 amino acids. Germline values: CDR1 SGHRS, CDR2 YFSETQ. This chain's CDR3 is CASSLGSGDGRGEQYF. The CDR3 nucleotides are TGCGCCAGCAGCCTGGGAAGTGGGGACGGGAGAGGCGAGCAGTACTTC.

V usage is TRBV5-4 and J usage is TRBJ2-7, with a weak D call TRBD1 (6 bases). CDR3 size: 12 residues. Germline assignment: CDR1 SGHNT and CDR2 YYREEE (reference sequence). Trimming pared 2 bases from V and 5 bases from J, leaving 8 bases between. CDR3 sequence (DNA): TGTGCCAGCAGCTTACAGGGCAACGAGCAGTACTTC. Residues: CASSLQGNEQYF.

The V gene is TRBV2, the J gene TRBJ2-3; the match to TRBD2 covers 8 bases. CDR3 size: 14 residues. Trimming cost V 5 bases and J 3 bases; bases outside gene matches: 4. In germline, CDR1 is SNHLY, CDR2 FYNNEI. This chain's CDR3 is CASSSGTSTDTQYF. In DNA, the CDR3 is TGTGCCAGCAGTTCCGGGACTAGTACAGATACGCAGTATTTT.

The chain carries TRBV9 and TRBJ2-2, with D uncertain. The CDR3 loop spans 13 amino acids. CDR1 and CDR2 from the germline V gene are SGDLS and YYNGEE. Trimming shortened V by 1 base and J by 5 bases, and 6 bases separated the two germline ends. CDR3 sequence reads: CASSVWGTGELFF. The CDR3, as DNA: TGTGCCAGCAGCGTATGGGGTACCGGGGAGCTGTTTTTT.

The chain has TRBV29-1 and TRBJ2-7; the D gene is possibly TRBD1 (6 bases). Looked up from germline, CDR1 is SQVTM and CDR2 is ANQGSEA. V lost 6 bases and J 3 bases, leaving 18 bases between the germline ends. The CDR3 spans 14 residues. As DNA, the CDR3 is TGCAGCGTCCAGGGACACTCGGCCCGCTACGAGCAGTACTTC. Translating gives CSVQGHSARYEQYF.

The chain couples TRBV14 to TRBJ2-7, with D possibly being TRBD2 (5 bases). The V gene lost 3 bases and the J gene lost 3 bases, with 9 bases spanning the gap. This CDR3 comprises 13 residues. Germline-derived CDR1 and CDR2 are SGHDN and FVKESK. CDR3 in amino acids: CASSQFRDYEQYF. CDR3 nucleotides: TGTGCCAGCAGCCAGTTCCGGGACTACGAGCAGTACTTC.

The V gene is TRBV15, the J gene TRBJ2-7; D may be TRBD2 (6 bases). Germline CDR1 and CDR2: LNHNV and YYDKDF (reference sequence). This CDR3 region has 15 residues. The V and J ends lost 3 bases and 1 base respectively, with 13 bases between them. In DNA, the CDR3 is TGTGCCACCAGCAGCAGTATGGGGGGATCCTACGAGCAGTACTTC. As protein: CATSSSMGGSYEQYF.

J is TRBJ2-7 and V is TRBV14; 8 nucleotides agree with TRBD1. This CDR3 has 16 amino acids. The J segment lost 4 bases and the V segment lost 1 base, leaving 9 bases of the junction unmatched. The germline V gene has CDR1 SGHDN and CDR2 FVKESK. DNA for the CDR3: TGTGCCAGCAGCCAAGTTTGGGGACAGGTCGAATACGAGCAGTACTTC. This encodes CASSQVWGQVEYEQYF.

The chain carries TRBV4-2 and TRBJ2-7; 11 bases match TRBD1. V dropped 4 bases and J dropped 2; count of bases not matched to a gene: 4. Germline V gene sequence: CDR1 LGHNA, CDR2 YNFKEQ. The CDR3 consists of 15 residues. The CDR3 bases are TGTGCCAGCAGCCCCCCGGGACAGGGGGCCTACGAGCAGTACTTC. As protein: CASSPPGQGAYEQYF.

This clone was seen only a few times. The V and J genes are TRBV25-1 and TRBJ1-2; no clear D gene. The CDR3 spans 13 residues. Germline loops: CDR1 MGHDK, CDR2 SYGVNS. Deletions cut 6 bases from V and 0 bases from J, with 8 bases between. DNA for the CDR3: TGTGCCAGCAGCAGGAGTACTAACTATGGCTACACCTTC. This encodes CASSRSTNYGYTF.